One and the same sample provided the 3 T cell receptor beta chains below, sequenced in a study of neoadjuvant anti-PD-1 for oral cavity cancer. Using immunoSEQ multiplex PCR, the repertoire was profiled, and TCRdb retains in-frame clones only, with some absent. The data hold tens of thousands of clones, with 79% observed a single time. Specimen: PBMCs, collected before nivolumab (anti-PD-1) treatment. These receptors were obtained from a person aged 35 to 85 with oral cavity squamous cell carcinoma.

The table lists this clone with a count of one. The genes are TRBV5-4 and TRBJ2-3; 7 positions agree with TRBD2. The CDR3 runs to 15 residues. Germline V gives CDR1 SGHNT, CDR2 YYREEE (reference sequence). V lost 0 bases to trimming and J lost 2 bases; unmatched junction nucleotides: 3. The CDR3 is CASSLAAGATDTQYF. As DNA, the CDR3 is TGTGCCAGCAGCTTGGCCGCGGGAGCCACAGATACGCAGTATTTT.

The V and J genes are TRBV15 and TRBJ1-6, with TRBD1 as a possible D gene (6 bases). With 8 bases removed from V and 6 bases from J, the gap between germline ends came to 14 bases. The CDR3 loop spans 14 amino acids. Germline CDR1 reads LNHNV; CDR2 reads YYDKDF (reference sequence). The CDR3: CATPGAPFNSPLHF. The CDR3 DNA reads as TGTGCCACCCCGGGGGCGCCCTTTAATTCACCCCTCCACTTT.

V and J are TRBV7-2 and TRBJ2-1; D not resolved. The CDR3 loop spans 11 amino acids. Trimming removed 3 bases at V and 6 bases at J, with 3 bases between. The germline gives CDR1 SGHTA, CDR2 FQGNSA. CDR3 sequence (DNA): TGTGCCAGCAGCTTTTCCAATGAGCAGTTCTTC. Its protein is CASSFSNEQFF.